The rows below give T cell receptor beta chains drawn from one sample of a study of T cell responses to AZD1222 COVID-19 vaccine. Generated by immunoSEQ multiplex PCR, the TCRdb table keeps only in-frame clones and is missing some. The repertoire consists of tens of thousands of clones, with 88% occurring once and the leading ten covering roughly 5%. This specimen consisted of peripheral blood, obtained on day 0 of MenACWY control vaccination. All receptors come from an adult in good health. Both conserved end residues are part of each CDR3. D genes are given only for firm matches. Expanded clones are given a class, and other clones once, few, many or no size at all.

>TRBJ1-3|TRBV7-2|-|TRBD1
TGTGCCAGCAGCGGCGGGACAGGCCGAACGGGAAACACCATATATTTT
CASSGGTGRTGNTIYF
>TRBJ1-5|TRBV7-9|once|TRBD1
TGTGCCAGCAGCTCTCCCGGACAGGGTAGCAATCAGCCCCAGCATTTT
CASSSPGQGSNQPQHF
>TRBJ2-3|TRBV19|-|-
TGTGCCAGTAGTATCTTGGGACTCCGCACAGATACGCAGTATTTT
CASSILGLRTDTQYF
>TRBJ2-5|TRBV15|-|-
TGTGCCACCAGCAGGGAAAAGACTCTACCCTCAGAGACCCAGTACTTC
CATSREKTLPSETQYF
>TRBJ1-2|TRBV14|-|-
TGTGCCAGCAGCCCGGGTGTGACTAACTATGGCTACACCTTC
CASSPGVTNYGYTF
>TRBJ1-1|TRBV21-1|-|-
TGTGCCAGCAGCAAAGCGCTTCCAGGGAAGAACACTGAAGCTTTCTTT
CASSKALPGKNTEAFF
>TRBJ2-1|TRBV5-1|-|-
TGCGCCAGCAGCTTGGCGCGGGGAAGCTCCTACAATGAGCAGTTCTTC
CASSLARGSSYNEQFF
>TRBJ2-3|TRBV7-9|-|TRBD2
TGTGCCAGCAGCTGGGAGGGACTCACAGATACGCAGTATTTT
CASSWEGLTDTQYF
>TRBJ2-1|TRBV19|-|-
TGTGCCAGTAGTAGTGTCGATGTAGGGTGGGGGAATGAGCAGTTCTTC
CASSSVDVGWGNEQFF
>TRBJ2-3|TRBV3-1/TRBV3-2|once|TRBD1
TGTGCCAGCAGTCGACAGGGGGCCCCAGATACGCAGTATTTT
CASSRQGAPDTQYF
>TRBJ2-5|TRBV21-1|-|-
TGTGCCAGCAGCAAATGGGGGAACAGTCAAGAGACCCAGTACTTC
CASSKWGNSQETQYF
>TRBJ2-5|TRBV16|-|-
TGTGCCAGCAGCAAATCAAGGGGCGAGTTGAACTTC
CASSKSRGELNF
>TRBJ2-3|TRBV6-4|-|TRBD2
TGTGCCAGCAGTGAACAGCGGGGGGGCACAGATACGCAGTATTTT
CASSEQRGGTDTQYF
>TRBJ2-5|TRBV7-9|-|TRBD2
TGTGCCAGCAGCCAGAGGCGGGGGATCCAAGAGACCCAGTACTTC
CASSQRRGIQETQYF
>TRBJ2-1|TRBV5-4|-|-
TGTGCCAGCACCGAGGGAGGTCCTTCGTACTACAATGAGCAGTTCTTC
CASTEGGPSYYNEQFF
>TRBJ2-2|TRBV4-3|-|TRBD2
TGCGCCAGCAGCCAAGAGTCTAGCGGGGTGAACACCGGGGAGCTGTTTTTT
CASSQESSGVNTGELFF
>TRBJ2-7|TRBV11-3|-|-
TGTGCCAGCAGCTTAGGCGGGGACTACGAGCAGTACTTC
CASSLGGDYEQYF
>TRBJ1-5|TRBV2|-|-
TGTGCCAGTGGGGACTTTCAGCCCCAGCATTTT
CASGDFQPQHF
>TRBJ1-5|TRBV19|-|-
TGTGCCAGTAGACAGTATAGCAATCAGCCCCAGCATTTT
CASRQYSNQPQHF
>TRBJ1-2|TRBV21-1|-|-
TGTGCCAGCATCCTGGGACAGGGGGACTATGGCTACACCTTC
CASILGQGDYGYTF
>TRBJ1-4|TRBV7-3|once|-
TGTGCCAGCAGCCCGGGACCCCCGGAAGAAAAACTGTTTTTT
CASSPGPPEEKLFF
>TRBJ1-2|TRBV6-5|-|-
TGTGCCAGCAGCCCAATGGAGGGGGGCGCGAATGGCTACACCTTC
CASSPMEGGANGYTF
>TRBJ2-2|TRBV9|-|-
TGTGCCAGCAGCGTAGGGTCCGGCAGGGGTGCCGGGGAGCTGTTTTTT
CASSVGSGRGAGELFF
>TRBJ2-2|TRBV9|-|-
TGTGCCAGCAGCCCAGTTTTCAGCACCGGGGAGCTGTTTTTT
CASSPVFSTGELFF
>TRBJ2-3|TRBV9|few|-
TGTGCCAGCAGCGTAGGGTCAAGGGGGGGACGAAGCACAGATACGCAGTATTTT
CASSVGSRGGRSTDTQYF
>TRBJ1-1|TRBV19|once|TRBD1
TGTGCCAGTAGTATCCAGGGGGCGGGTGAAGCTTTCTTT
CASSIQGAGEAFF
>TRBJ1-1|TRBV6-5|-|-
TGTGCCAGCAGCAACAGGCTGGTTCGTTTCTTT
CASSNRLVRFF
>TRBJ1-2|TRBV29-1|few|-
TGCAGCGGAGGGGAAGGTAACTATGGCTACACCTTC
CSGGEGNYGYTF
>TRBJ1-4|TRBV6-5|once|-
TGTGCCAGCAGTCGCCGTGGGGGTTGGGAAAAACTGTTTTTT
CASSRRGGWEKLFF
>TRBJ2-3|TRBV9|-|-
TGTGCCAGCAGCGCACGGGTTGGCGCAGATACGCAGTATTTT
CASSARVGADTQYF
>TRBJ1-3|TRBV2|-|-
TGTGCCAGCAGAGCACAGGGCAGATCTGGAAACACCATATATTTT
CASRAQGRSGNTIYF
>TRBJ2-7|TRBV7-3|-|-
TGTGCCAGCAGCTTAACAAGTTATTACGAGCAGTACTTC
CASSLTSYYEQYF
>TRBJ1-2|TRBV5-5|-|-
TGTGCCAGCAGCTTGACATTATCGGCTGGCTACACCTTC
CASSLTLSAGYTF
>TRBJ2-3|TRBV24-1|-|-
TGTGCCACCAGTGATCCTGGGGGGGCCGGCACAGATACGCAGTATTTT
CATSDPGGAGTDTQYF
>TRBJ2-5|TRBV5-4|once|TRBD2
TGTGCCAGCAAAGGGAGGGGAGGAGAGACCCAGTACTTC
CASKGRGGETQYF
>TRBJ1-5|TRBV6-6|-|-
TGTGCCAGCAGTTACTCGACGGAACTTGGAGCCCAGCATTTT
CASSYSTELGAQHF
>TRBJ1-2|TRBV29-1|few|-
TGCAGCGTTGGGGGTTGGGATGGCTATGGCTACACCTTC
CSVGGWDGYGYTF
>TRBJ2-3|TRBV19|-|-
TGTGCCAGTAGTATAGGGGATACGCAGTATTTT
CASSIGDTQYF
>TRBJ1-3|TRBV28|-|-
TGTGCCAGCACCGTGGGGGGGACGCAGGGTGGAAACACCATATATTTT
CASTVGGTQGGNTIYF
>TRBJ1-1|TRBV12-3/TRBV12-4|-|-
TGTGCCAGCACCACCAGAGGAAACACTGAAGCTTTCTTT
CASTTRGNTEAFF
>TRBJ2-3|TRBV7-9|-|-
TGTGCCAGCAGCAAGAGCACAGATACGCAGTATTTT
CASSKSTDTQYF